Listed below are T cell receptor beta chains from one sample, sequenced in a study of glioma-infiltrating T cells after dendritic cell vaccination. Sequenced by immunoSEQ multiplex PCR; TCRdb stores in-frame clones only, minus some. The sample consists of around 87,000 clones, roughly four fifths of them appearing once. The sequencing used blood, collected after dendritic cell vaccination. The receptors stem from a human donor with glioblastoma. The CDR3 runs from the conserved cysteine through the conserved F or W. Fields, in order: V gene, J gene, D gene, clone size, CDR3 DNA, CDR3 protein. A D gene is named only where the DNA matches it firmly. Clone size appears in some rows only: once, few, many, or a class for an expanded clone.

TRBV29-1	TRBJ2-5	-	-	TGCAGCGCCCAAGGGTGGGGGGTTGGCCAAGAGACCCAGTACTTC	CSAQGWGVGQETQYF
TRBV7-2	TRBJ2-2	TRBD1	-	TGTGCCAGCAGCTTAAGGGGACAGGGGTTGAACACCGGGGAGCTGTTTTTT	CASSLRGQGLNTGELFF
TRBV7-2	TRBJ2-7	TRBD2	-	TGTGCCAGCAGCTTAGCGATAGCGGGACCCTCCTACGAGCAGTACTTC	CASSLAIAGPSYEQYF
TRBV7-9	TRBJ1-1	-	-	TGTGCCAGCAGCTTATACGGGGGTGGAGATACTGAAGCTTTCTTT	CASSLYGGGDTEAFF
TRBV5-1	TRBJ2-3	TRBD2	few	TGCGCCAGCAGCTTGGCGGGGGGGCCGGCAGATACGCAGTATTTT	CASSLAGGPADTQYF
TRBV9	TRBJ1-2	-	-	TGTGCCAGCAGCGTAGCTGGAAGAGGAGCGGACGGCGGCTACACCTTC	CASSVAGRGADGGYTF
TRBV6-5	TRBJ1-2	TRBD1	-	TGTGCCAGCAGGCTAGGACAGGGAGGTAATGGCTACACCTTC	CASRLGQGGNGYTF
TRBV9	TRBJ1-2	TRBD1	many	TGTGCCAGCAGCCCCGGACAGGGAAGAGGCTACACCTTC	CASSPGQGRGYTF
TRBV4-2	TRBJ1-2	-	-	TGTGCCAGCAGCCAAGCGAGTTATGGCTACACCTTC	CASSQASYGYTF
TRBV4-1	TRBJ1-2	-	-	TGCGCCAGCAGCCAAGCCCCGATACAGGATGGCTACACCTTC	CASSQAPIQDGYTF
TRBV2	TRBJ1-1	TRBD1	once	TGTGCCAGCAGGGGGACAGGGTCTGGGACTGAAGCTTTCTTT	CASRGTGSGTEAFF
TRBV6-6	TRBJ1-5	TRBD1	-	TGTGCCAGCAACGACAGGGGGAACGGCAATCAGCCCCAGCATTTT	CASNDRGNGNQPQHF
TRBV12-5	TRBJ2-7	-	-	TGTGCTAGTGGTTTGGGGTACTCGTGGGAGCAGTACTTC	CASGLGYSWEQYF
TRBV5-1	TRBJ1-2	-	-	TGCGCCAGCAGCGCATCCCGGTTCAGGCATGGCTACACCTTC	CASSASRFRHGYTF
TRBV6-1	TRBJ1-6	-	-	TGTGCCAGCAGTGTTAAGGGAGTGAGCTCCTATAATTCACCCCTCCACTTT	CASSVKGVSSYNSPLHF
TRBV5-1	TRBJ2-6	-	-	TGCGCCAGCAGCTTGGATGAGAGCTCTGGGGCCAACGTCCTGACTTTC	CASSLDESSGANVLTF
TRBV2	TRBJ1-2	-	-	TGTGCCAGCAATCAGTACGGACAGCACTATGGCTACACCTTC	CASNQYGQHYGYTF
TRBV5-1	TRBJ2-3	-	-	TGCGCCAGCTATGGGGGGATGAAGACAGATACGCAGTATTTT	CASYGGMKTDTQYF
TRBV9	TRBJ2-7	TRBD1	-	TGTGCCAGCAGCAAACAGGGGAACTGGTACGAGCAGTACTTC	CASSKQGNWYEQYF
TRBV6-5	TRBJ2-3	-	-	TGTGCCAGCAGTCGCGGAGGTTCCACAGATACGCAGTATTTT	CASSRGGSTDTQYF
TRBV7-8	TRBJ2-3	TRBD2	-	TGTGCCAGCAGCTTAATTAGCGGGGGTCCCGATACGCAGTATTTT	CASSLISGGPDTQYF
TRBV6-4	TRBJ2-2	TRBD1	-	TGTGCCAGCAGCCTGGACAGGGACGATACCCATCTGTTTTTT	CASSLDRDDTHLFF
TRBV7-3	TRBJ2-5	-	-	TGTGCCAGCAGCTTAAGGGCTGGGTCTTGGGAGACCCAGTACTTC	CASSLRAGSWETQYF
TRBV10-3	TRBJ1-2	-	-	TGTGCCATCAGTCCCTCTCCCTTCTATGGCTACACCTTC	CAISPSPFYGYTF
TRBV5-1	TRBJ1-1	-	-	TGCGCCAGCAGCATCGGACAGCTCCTCAGTATGAACACTGAAGCTTTCTTT	CASSIGQLLSMNTEAFF
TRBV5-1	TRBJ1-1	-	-	TGCGCCAGCAGCTTGAAGGGCAGGGACACTGAAGCTTTCTTT	CASSLKGRDTEAFF
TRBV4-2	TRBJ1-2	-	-	TGTGCCAGCAGCCAGGACAGTGGCTACACCTTC	CASSQDSGYTF
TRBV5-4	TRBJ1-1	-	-	TGTGCCAGCAGCTTGAGTGCTGTCAGGTCACACACTGAAGCTTTCTTT	CASSLSAVRSHTEAFF
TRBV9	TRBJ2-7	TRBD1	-	TGTGCCAGCAGCCCGTCGGACAGGGGGAACGAGCAGTACTTC	CASSPSDRGNEQYF
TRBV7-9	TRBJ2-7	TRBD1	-	TGTGCCAGCAGCGAACTTCCGGGACAGGGGTACGAGCAGTACTTC	CASSELPGQGYEQYF
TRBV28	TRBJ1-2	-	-	TGTGCCAGCAGTCCCCACAGGGAAGTCTATGGCTACACCTTC	CASSPHREVYGYTF
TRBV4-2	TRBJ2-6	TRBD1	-	TGTGCCAGCAGCCAGGGACAGGGGGTGACCGGGGCCAACGTCCTGACTTTC	CASSQGQGVTGANVLTF
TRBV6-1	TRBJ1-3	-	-	TGTGCCAGCAGTGAACGCACTTTAAACACCATATATTTT	CASSERTLNTIYF
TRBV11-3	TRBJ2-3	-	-	TGTGCCAGCAGCTTAGCAAGCACAGATACGCAGTATTTT	CASSLASTDTQYF
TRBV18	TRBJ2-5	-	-	TGTGCCAGCTCACTCCTATCTGGGAGGGAGACCCAGTACTTC	CASSLLSGRETQYF
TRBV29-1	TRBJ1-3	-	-	TGCAGCAGCCGGGAGGGAAACACCATATATTTT	CSSREGNTIYF
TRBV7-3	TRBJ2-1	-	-	TGTGCCAGCAGCCTGGGGGCCAGCTCCTACAATGAGCAGTTCTTC	CASSLGASSYNEQFF
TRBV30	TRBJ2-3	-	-	TGTGCCTGGAGTGGGAGCTTAGCGGACACAGATACGCAGTATTTT	CAWSGSLADTDTQYF
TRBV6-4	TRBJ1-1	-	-	TGTGCCAGCAGTGCCTTCCTGAACACTGAAGCTTTCTTT	CASSAFLNTEAFF
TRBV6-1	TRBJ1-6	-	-	TGTGCCAGCAGTGAAGGGGGGACTTATAATTCACCCCTCCACTTT	CASSEGGTYNSPLHF
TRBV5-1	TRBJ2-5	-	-	TGCGCCAGCAGCGCGGGGGCCCAAGAGACCCAGTACTTC	CASSAGAQETQYF
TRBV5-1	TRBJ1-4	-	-	TGCGCCAGCAGGTCCGGGGTAAATGAAAAACTGTTTTTT	CASRSGVNEKLFF
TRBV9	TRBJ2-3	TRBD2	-	TGTGCCAGCAGCAATCCCGGGACTAGCGGGGGGTATAGCACAGATACGCAGTATTTT	CASSNPGTSGGYSTDTQYF
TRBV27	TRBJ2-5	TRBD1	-	TGTGCCAGCAGTCTCCGGACAGGTTCAGGGACCCAGTACTTC	CASSLRTGSGTQYF
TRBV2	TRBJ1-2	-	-	TGTGCCAGCACCGAAGGAGGGGCTAACTATGGCTACACCTTC	CASTEGGANYGYTF
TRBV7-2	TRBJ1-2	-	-	TGTGCCAGCAGCTTAGACGGAGTCTATGGCTACACCTTC	CASSLDGVYGYTF
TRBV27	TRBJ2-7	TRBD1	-	TGTGCCAGCAGTAGTTATAACCCGGGACAGGGGGCCGAGCAGTACTTC	CASSSYNPGQGAEQYF
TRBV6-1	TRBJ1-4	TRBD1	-	TGTGCCAGCAGGCCGACAGGGGTGGCTGAAAAACTGTTTTTT	CASRPTGVAEKLFF
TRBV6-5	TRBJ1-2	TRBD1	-	TGTGCCAGCACCGACCTAGGGACAGGGACCGGCTACACCTTC	CASTDLGTGTGYTF
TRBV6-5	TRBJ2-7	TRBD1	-	TGTGCCAGCAGTCCACAAAGGGACAGGGGCTACGAGCAGTACTTC	CASSPQRDRGYEQYF
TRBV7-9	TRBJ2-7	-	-	TGTGCCAGCAGCCGCGCCCAGGGCAGGGTAGACGAGCAGTACTTC	CASSRAQGRVDEQYF
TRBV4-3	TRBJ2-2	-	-	TGCGCCAGCAGCCAAGATCTCGGGGACACCGGGGAGCTGTTTTTT	CASSQDLGDTGELFF
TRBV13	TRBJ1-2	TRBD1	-	TGTGCCAGCAGCTACACAGGGGGAATTTTTTACGGCTACACCTTC	CASSYTGGIFYGYTF